The present T cell receptor (beta chain) was sequenced within a study of shared clonotypes between healthy human individuals. The length of the CDR3 is 12 residues. CDR1 is SGHTA, CDR2 FQGNSA, per germline. The naive CD8 fraction comprised CD45RO-negative cells positively selected for CCR7 and excluded terminally differentiated effector memory CD45RA+ cells. Repertoires were generated with immunoSEQ multiplex PCR, while TCRdb's copy carries only in-frame clones and drops some. The sample consists of more than 2 million clones, roughly 93% of them appearing once. The gene calls are TRBV7-2 and TRBJ2-5, with D possibly matching TRBD2 (6 bases). The J call is doubtful: the DNA matches TRBJ2-7 better. Sequenced input: naive CD8+ T cells from PBMCs. The sequence was obtained from a man aged 18 to 35 in good health. Some clones in this sample may be carry-over from other donors' samples. In DNA, the CDR3 is TGTGCCAGCAGCCCGGGACTGGGCGAGCAGTACTTC. Translating it yields CASSPGLGEQYF.